The present T cell receptor beta chain was sequenced within a study of read filtering for tumor transcriptome and immune sequencing. Study overall: Patients were some 16 male and approximately 15 female, mean age approximately 70 years, range roughly 47 to 80. R-ISS stage counts were under ten for I, about 17 for II, six or seven for III.

This clonotype was observed many times. CDR3 length: 14 residues. Trimming took off 1 base at V and 1 base at J, with 8 bases between the two ends. Germline CDR1 reads DFQATT; CDR2 reads SNEGSKA (reference sequence). This library used 300 to 450 ng RNA and molecular barcoded adaptors spanning alpha/delta and beta/gamma chains. TCRdb passed the reads through MiXCR, listing each CDR3 protein once. The table records 85,000 to 100,000 distinct CDR3 sequences, about 22% of them present only once. Sequencing used a population of CD138-negative cells sorted from bone marrow. This receptor was identified in a donor at least 40 years old with multiple myeloma. This chain uses TRBV20-1 with TRBJ1-5; D might be TRBD1 (5 bases). The CDR3: CSARGGGSNQPQHF. The CDR3 DNA is TGCAGTGCTAGAGGGGGCGGAAGCAATCAGCCCCAGCATTTT.